These 30 T cell receptor beta chains were sequenced from one sample in a study of cytomegalovirus exposure and HLA in healthy donors. The assay was immunoSEQ multiplex PCR, and TCRdb's table has in-frame clones only and misses some. The sample yields approximately 110,000 clones, approximately 86% seen once. Specimen: PBMCs. The source of these receptors is a woman younger than 30 in good health and CMV-seropositive.

V usage is TRBV20-1 and J usage is TRBJ1-2; D uncertain. Germline V gene data show CDR1 as DFQATT and CDR2 as SNEGSKA (reference sequence). CDR3 length: 11 residues. V was trimmed by 6 bases and J by 5 bases, leaving 10 bases between them. The CDR3 region is CSALPIYGYTF. The CDR3 DNA is TGCAGTGCCCTACCAATATATGGCTACACCTTC.

This rearrangement joins TRBV7-9 to TRBJ2-7; 8 bases line up with TRBD1. Germline lookup yields CDR1 SEHNR and CDR2 FQNEAQ (reference sequence). The CDR3 is made up of 16 amino acids. The ends lost 5 bases at V and 1 base at J; junction bases unmatched: 10. The CDR3 region has the DNA TGTGCCAGCAGCCAAGACTACAGGGGGAGGTCCTACGAGCAGTACTTC. Its translation: CASSQDYRGRSYEQYF.

This clone was seen a few times. This chain links TRBV28 with TRBJ1-2, with a possible D match to TRBD1 (5 bases). The CDR3 covers 15 residues. Trimming took 4 bases from V and 7 from J, leaving 19 bases between them. The V gene's germline CDR1 is MDHEN and CDR2 SYDVKM. DNA of the CDR3: TGTGCCAGCAGTTCATGGTCGGGAGGGGAAACTGGCTACACCTTC. This codes for CASSSWSGGETGYTF.

The gene calls are TRBV7-2 and TRBJ2-1, with 10 positions matching TRBD2. Germline V gene lookup returns CDR1 SGHTA and CDR2 FQGNSA. V shed 1 base, J shed 4 bases, and the junction held 1 base outside the gene matches. There are 15 residues in the CDR3. CDR3 in DNA: TGTGCCAGCAGCTTAGGAGCGGGAGGGTACAATGAGCAGTTCTTC. This gives the protein CASSLGAGGYNEQFF.

V and J are TRBV11-2 and TRBJ2-2, with 10 bases lining up with TRBD1. V shed 5 bases, J shed 6 bases, and the junction held 6 bases outside the gene matches. CDR1 is SGHAT and CDR2 is FQNNGV in the germline V gene. The CDR3 loop spans 15 amino acids. The CDR3 DNA sequence: TGTGCCAGCAGCGCGACAGGGGGCGCGGCCGGGGAGCTGTTTTTT. This codes for CASSATGGAAGELFF.

V gene TRBV9 combines with J gene TRBJ1-1, with D tentatively TRBD1 (6 bases). Germline CDR1 and CDR2: SGDLS and YYNGEE. The CDR3 runs to 13 residues. V was clipped by 0 bases and J by 6 bases, with 9 bases between them. CDR3 nucleotide sequence: TGTGCCAGCAGCGTAGAACAGGGATCTGAAGCTTTCTTT. Translating gives CASSVEQGSEAFF.

This clone was observed a handful of times. The chain uses TRBV18 and TRBJ2-1, with TRBD1 matching 10 bases. There are 15 residues in the CDR3. The germline V gene encodes CDR1 KGHSH and CDR2 LQKENI. Trimming removed 2 bases from V and 13 bases from J; junction bases left unmatched: 11. CDR3 sequence reads: CASSPTGTGVPPQFF. CDR3 DNA: TGTGCCAGCTCACCAACCGGGACAGGGGTCCCCCCACAGTTCTTC.

The chain employs TRBV5-8 and TRBJ1-6, with no clear D. This CDR3 contains 15 residues. The germline V gene has CDR1 SGHTS and CDR2 YDEGEE. V dropped 4 bases and J dropped 15 bases, with 23 bases sitting between them. DNA for the CDR3: TGTGCCAGCAGCCCAACCTACGGACCGGGAACGGGCCTCCACTTT. The encoded protein is CASSPTYGPGTGLHF.

The rearrangement links TRBV7-8 to TRBJ2-7; D ambiguous. The CDR3 runs 15 residues. The V gene lost 2 bases and the J gene lost 2 bases, with 13 bases spanning the gap. Looked up from germline, CDR1 is SGHVS and CDR2 is FQNEAQ. Here the CDR3 reads CASSLRPVSTYEQYF. CDR3 nucleotide sequence: TGTGCCAGCAGCTTACGCCCGGTCTCGACCTACGAGCAGTACTTC.

V gene TRBV14 combines with J gene TRBJ2-2; possible D gene TRBD2, 5 bases. The V and J ends lost 5 bases and 8 bases respectively, with 15 bases between them. This CDR3 is built from 14 residues. Germline V gene sequence: CDR1 SGHDN, CDR2 FVKESK. CDR3 region: CASSTGLRGGELFF. The CDR3 DNA reads TGTGCCAGCAGCACCGGCCTCCGGGGAGGGGAGCTGTTTTTT.

Turning to this clone: Germline is not matched at one junction end, which may reflect a read error. V and J are TRBV2 and TRBJ2-7; D might be TRBD1 (6 bases). The CDR3 covers 14 residues. CDR1 is SNHLY, CDR2 FYNNEI, per germline. CDR3 residues: CASRPGTTSHEQYF. The CDR3 bases are TGTGCCAGCAGGCCCGGGACAACCTCCCACGAGCAGTACTTC.

The chain couples TRBV7-2 to TRBJ1-2, with D possibly being TRBD1 (5 bases). The germline V and J ends were trimmed by 5 bases and 6 bases, with 13 bases remaining between them. The CDR3 covers 13 residues. Germline loops: CDR1 SGHTA, CDR2 FQGNSA. CDR3 protein: CASSLGATNGYTF. The CDR3 DNA sequence: TGTGCCAGCAGCCTAGGGGCTACAAATGGCTACACCTTC.

The V call is TRBV5-1, the J call TRBJ2-7, with a possible D match to TRBD1 (6 bases). V was trimmed by 0 bases and J by 3 bases, leaving 13 bases between them. Germline V gives CDR1 SGHRS, CDR2 YFSETQ. The CDR3 totals 15 residues. CDR3 residues: CASSLGGTPVYEQYF. The CDR3, as DNA: TGCGCCAGCAGCTTGGGTGGGACACCAGTCTACGAGCAGTACTTC.

Here the CDR3 reads CASSAPVYNEQFF. CDR3 bases: TGTGCCAGCAGTGCGCCGGTATACAATGAGCAGTTCTTC. The chain has TRBV2 and TRBJ2-1; no clear D. CDR1 and CDR2 from the germline V gene are SNHLY and FYNNEI. This CDR3 region has 13 residues. Trimming took off 4 bases at V and 4 bases at J, with 8 bases between the two ends.

V and J are TRBV6-5 and TRBJ1-1, with 7 bases aligning to TRBD1. J gave up 3 bases and V 7 bases, and 5 bases lay outside the gene matches. The germline V gene has CDR1 MNHEY and CDR2 SVGAGI. CDR3 size: 13 residues. The CDR3 spells CASTGDSDTEAFF. The CDR3 DNA follows: TGTGCCAGCACTGGGGACAGCGACACTGAAGCTTTCTTT.

The chain is built from TRBV10-3 and TRBJ1-5; no definite D call. Germline CDR1 reads ENHRY; CDR2 reads SYGVKD. V gave up 3 bases and J gave up 8 bases, with 17 bases separating them. The CDR3 runs 15 residues. DNA of the CDR3: TGTGCCATCAGTGATGGCCAGGCCCCTGAGAAGCCCCAGCATTTT. It is translated as CAISDGQAPEKPQHF.

This clone showed up just once. The V gene is TRBV19, the J gene TRBJ1-5; 9 positions agree with TRBD1. V shed 8 bases, J shed 6 bases, and the junction held 8 bases outside the gene matches. Germline CDR1 LNHDA, CDR2 SQIVND (reference sequence). This CDR3 is built from 14 residues. CDR3 region: CASQPGQGGQPQHF. The CDR3 DNA is TGTGCCAGTCAACCGGGACAGGGTGGTCAGCCCCAGCATTTT.

This chain connects TRBV5-6 to TRBJ2-7; TRBD2 agrees at 14 bases. V was pared by 4 bases and J by 5 bases, with 8 bases of the junction left unmatched. CDR1 and CDR2 (germline): SGHDT, YYEEEE. The CDR3 spans 16 residues. This CDR3 reads CASSQQGLAGVNEQYF. CDR3 nucleotide sequence: TGTGCCAGCAGCCAACAGGGACTAGCGGGAGTCAACGAGCAGTACTTC. The variable domain in full, with the rest retrieved from reference TRBV5-6 and TRBJ2-7, is DAGVTQSPTHLIKTRGQQVTLRCSPKSGHDTVSWYQQALGQGPQFIFQYYEEEERQRGNFPDRFSGHQFPNYSSELNVNALLLGDSALYLCASSQQGLAGVNEQYFGPGTRLTVT.

The V call is TRBV28, the J call TRBJ2-6, with no clear D. Trimming took off 3 bases at V and 1 base at J, with 7 bases between the two ends. The CDR3 runs to 15 residues. Germline CDR1 is MDHEN and CDR2 is SYDVKM. This CDR3 reads CASSLAGSGANVLTF. The CDR3 DNA sequence: TGTGCCAGCAGTTTGGCAGGTTCTGGGGCCAACGTCCTGACTTTC.

This chain connects TRBV11-3 to TRBJ1-3, with TRBD1 identical over 10 bases. The V segment lost 2 bases and the J segment 6 bases; nucleotides outside the gene matches: 4. Germline assignment: CDR1 SGHNT and CDR2 YENEEA. This CDR3 region has 15 residues. For the CDR3, the DNA is TGTGCCAGCAGCTTAACGGGACAGGGGTTAAACACCATATATTTT. Residues: CASSLTGQGLNTIYF.

The V gene is TRBV5-1, the J gene TRBJ2-1; D remains ambiguous. The V end lost 0 bases, the J end lost 0 bases, and 13 bases lay between the germline ends. The CDR3 contains 17 residues. The germline gives CDR1 SGHRS, CDR2 YFSETQ. This chain's CDR3 is CASSLETLSSSYNEQFF. CDR3 nucleotide sequence: TGCGCCAGCAGCTTGGAAACGTTGAGTAGCTCCTACAATGAGCAGTTCTTC.

The gene calls are TRBV28 and TRBJ1-1, with D uncertain. The germline gives CDR1 MDHEN, CDR2 SYDVKM. The ends were cut back, 6 bases at V and 7 bases at J, with 12 bases in the middle. The CDR3 is made up of 12 amino acids. CDR3 sequence reads: CASSPGWSEAFF. The CDR3 DNA sequence: TGTGCCAGCAGCCCGGGGTGGAGTGAAGCTTTCTTT.

J is TRBJ1-6 and V is TRBV7-3; D uncertain. The V end was cut by 5 bases, the J end by 10 bases, with 12 bases between. Germline CDR1 SGHTA, CDR2 FQGTGA. This CDR3 has 13 residues. The CDR3 nucleotides read TGTGCCAGCAGCCCTAGGTCTGGATCACCCCTCCACTTT. Translation gives CASSPRSGSPLHF.

The rearrangement joins TRBV7-9 to TRBJ2-1; tentative D call: TRBD2 (6 bases). The germline V gene encodes CDR1 SEHNR and CDR2 FQNEAQ (reference sequence). CDR3 length: 13 amino acids. The V end was cut by 1 base, the J end by 6 bases, with 7 bases between. The CDR3 here is CASSLGGGNEQFF. In DNA form, the CDR3 reads TGTGCCAGCAGCTTAGGGGGAGGCAATGAGCAGTTCTTC.

The chain recombines TRBV6-5 with TRBJ1-6; D is uncertain. Per germline, CDR1 MNHEY and CDR2 SVGAGI. V was shortened by 4 bases and J by 14 bases, with 24 bases between the two germline ends. This CDR3 has 16 residues. CDR3 loop: CASSSESNARVKTLHF. The CDR3 nucleotides are TGTGCCAGCAGTTCTGAAAGTAACGCCCGGGTGAAGACCCTCCACTTT.

The chain uses TRBV19 and TRBJ1-1; 10 bases match TRBD1. The length of the CDR3 is 18 residues. The J segment lost 3 bases and the V segment lost 6 bases, leaving 16 bases of the junction unmatched. From germline, CDR1 is LNHDA and CDR2 SQIVND (reference sequence). CDR3 nucleotides: TGTGCCAGTAGCCCGGGACAGGGGTTCGGCAAGAGGGACACTGAAGCTTTCTTT. Its protein product is CASSPGQGFGKRDTEAFF.

This chain connects TRBV5-6 to TRBJ2-7; D perhaps matches TRBD2 (6 bases). Trimming shortened V by 5 bases and J by 8 bases, and 14 bases separated the two germline ends. Per germline, CDR1 SGHDT and CDR2 YYEEEE. The CDR3 loop spans 12 amino acids. The CDR3 DNA is TGTGCCAGCAGTACCCAGGGCGGGAAGCAGTACTTC. This encodes CASSTQGGKQYF.

The chain recombines TRBV19 with TRBJ2-1, with TRBD2 identical over 8 bases. The trim removed 8 bases at V and 9 bases at J, leaving 9 bases unmatched. The CDR3 is 13 amino acids. CDR1 and CDR2 from the germline V gene are LNHDA and SQIVND (reference sequence). The CDR3 loop is CASSGREVVEQFF. The DNA for the CDR3 is TGTGCCAGTTCGGGGCGGGAGGTCGTTGAGCAGTTCTTC.

In this sample, this clone turned up a few times. The V call is TRBV6-1, the J call TRBJ2-7; weak D call: TRBD1 (5 bases). This CDR3 spans 14 amino acids. Trimming removed 1 base at V and 4 bases at J, with 11 bases between. Germline V CDR1 and CDR2: MNHNS, SASEGT. The CDR3 protein is CASSEEDTLYEQYF. As DNA, the CDR3 is TGTGCCAGCAGTGAAGAGGACACTTTATACGAGCAGTACTTC.

V usage is TRBV4-1 and J usage is TRBJ2-5; 7 nucleotides agree with TRBD1. Unmatched junction bases numbered 10, after V lost 0 bases and J lost 6 bases. The CDR3 sequence is 16 residues long. Germline CDR1 and CDR2: MGHRA and YSYEKL. This chain's CDR3 is CASSQDLTRGLKTQYF. CDR3 coding DNA: TGCGCCAGCAGCCAAGATTTAACGAGGGGGCTGAAGACCCAGTACTTC.